The next 12 T cell receptor beta chains were all read from a single sample in a study of blood T cells in healthy people across ages. A second PCR of roughly 7 to 11 cycles used a sample-barcoded 5' primer and a J-beta primer mix. TCRdb re-derived calls from the 5' RACE reads in MiXCR, one entry per CDR3 protein. Of over 950,000 distinct CDR3 sequences in the sample, 45% to 60% were seen once. The specimen sequenced was blood. These receptors originate from a woman aged 55 to 70 in good health.

This chain connects TRBV12-3 or TRBV12-4 to TRBJ2-7, with unresolved D. Deletions cut 5 bases from V and 5 bases from J, with 13 bases between. This CDR3 is 13 amino acids long. The CDR3 loop is CASSVISGDEQYF. The CDR3 DNA reads as TGTGCCAGCAGTGTTATCTCAGGTGACGAGCAGTACTTC.

The chain has TRBV12-3 or TRBV12-4 and TRBJ2-5; 9 bases line up with TRBD1. This CDR3 is 14 amino acids long. V lost 7 bases and J lost 7; bases outside the gene matches: 10. The CDR3 loop is CASTSDRGLGTQYF. The CDR3 nucleotides are TGTGCCAGCACCTCGGACAGGGGATTAGGGACCCAGTACTTC.

V usage is TRBV20-1 and J usage is TRBJ2-5; D possibly corresponds to TRBD1 (5 bases). The germline V and J ends were trimmed by 4 bases and 10 bases, with 10 bases remaining between them. The CDR3 sequence is 10 residues long. Looked up from germline, CDR1 is DFQATT and CDR2 is SNEGSKA (reference sequence). In nucleotides, the CDR3 is TGCAGTGCTACGGGCCAGGGCCAGTACTTC. Its translation is CSATGQGQYF.

This clonotype was observed a few times. CDR3 region: CASGLAAGRYEQYF. The CDR3 coding sequence is TGTGCCAGCGGGTTGGCGGCGGGAAGATACGAGCAGTACTTC. The rearrangement links TRBV28 to TRBJ2-7, with a tentative D call TRBD2 (6 bases). This CDR3 is built from 14 residues. CDR1 is MDHEN and CDR2 is SYDVKM in the germline V gene. V was shortened by 8 bases and J by 4 bases, with 18 bases between the two germline ends.

This clonotype has a handful of counts. This rearrangement joins TRBV21-1 to TRBJ2-7; the table's D call, TRBD1, has no DNA check behind it. TRBV21-1 constitutes a pseudogene. The CDR3 is 13 amino acids. The CDR3 DNA follows: TGTGCCAGCAGCAAAGAGGGGAGCTACGAGCAGTACTTC. The encoded protein is CASSKEGSYEQYF.

This rearrangement joins TRBV11-2 to TRBJ2-7; 8 bases map to TRBD2. This CDR3 contains 18 residues. V lost 4 bases to trimming and J lost 3 bases; unmatched junction nucleotides: 17. Germline CDR1 and CDR2: SGHAT and FQNNGV. The CDR3 loop is CASSWTSGAGTSDYEQYF. In DNA form, the CDR3 reads TGTGCCAGCAGCTGGACGTCGGGAGCCGGGACTAGTGACTACGAGCAGTACTTC.

Here the CDR3 DNA reads TGCAGTGCACCTCGGGGGGCTGATCCCTCTGGGCAGTTCTTC. This sequence encodes CSAPRGADPSGQFF. The chain employs TRBV20-1 and TRBJ2-1, with a weak D call TRBD2 (7 bases). V gave up 6 bases and J gave up 12 bases, with 24 bases separating them. This CDR3 spans 14 amino acids. CDR1 is DFQATT and CDR2 is SNEGSKA in the germline V gene (reference sequence).

The J gene is TRBJ2-3, the V gene TRBV20-1; D is undetermined. Trimming left V 6 bases short and J 4 bases short, with 8 bases between. CDR1 and CDR2 from the germline V gene are DFQATT and SNEGSKA (reference sequence). The CDR3 runs to 11 residues. CDR3 DNA: TGCAGTGCCCCGCCCGCAGATACGCAGTATTTT. Translation gives CSAPPADTQYF.

This chain links TRBV5-1 with TRBJ2-5, with D tentatively TRBD2 (5 bases). This CDR3 region has 17 residues. Germline loops: CDR1 SGHRS, CDR2 YFSETQ. Trimming took 0 bases from V and 2 from J, leaving 17 bases between them. The CDR3 protein is CASSLGLSSGSQETQYF. As DNA, the CDR3 is TGCGCCAGCAGCTTGGGACTTTCCAGCGGATCACAAGAGACCCAGTACTTC.

The rearrangement joins TRBV15 to TRBJ2-3; maybe TRBD2 (5 bases). This CDR3 comprises 15 residues. Looked up from germline, CDR1 is LNHNV and CDR2 is YYDKDF (reference sequence). Trimming took 1 base from V and 5 from J, leaving 13 bases between them. In nucleotides, the CDR3 is TGTGCCACCAGCAGAGTACTAGGAGTGGAAGATACGCAGTATTTT. Translation gives CATSRVLGVEDTQYF. Looking up the rest from reference TRBV15 and TRBJ2-3 gives the full variable domain: DAMVIQNPRYQVTQFGKPVTLSCSQTLNHNVMYWYQQKSSQAPKLLFHYYDKDFNNEADTPDNFQSRRPNTSFCFLDIRSPGLGDTAMYLCATSRVLGVEDTQYFGPGTRLTVL.

In this sample, this clonotype turned up a few times. The CDR3 DNA follows: TGTGCCAGCAGCTCTTACAGGGGTCCCTCCACCTTC. Its protein is CASSSYRGPSTF. This chain joins TRBV7-2 and TRBJ1-2, with TRBD1 matching 7 bases. Trimming took 4 bases from V and 13 from J; bases not matched to a gene: 9. This CDR3 spans 12 amino acids. The germline V gene encodes CDR1 SGHTA and CDR2 FQGNSA.

The chain carries TRBV30 and TRBJ1-2; weak D call: TRBD1 (6 bases). Looked up from germline, CDR1 is GTSNPN and CDR2 is SVGIG (reference sequence). V gave up 5 bases and J gave up 5 bases, with 15 bases separating them. The CDR3 is 13 amino acids. The DNA of the CDR3 is TGTGCCTGGGGGTCCGGGGGGCGGTATGGCTACACCTTC. Translation: CAWGSGGRYGYTF.